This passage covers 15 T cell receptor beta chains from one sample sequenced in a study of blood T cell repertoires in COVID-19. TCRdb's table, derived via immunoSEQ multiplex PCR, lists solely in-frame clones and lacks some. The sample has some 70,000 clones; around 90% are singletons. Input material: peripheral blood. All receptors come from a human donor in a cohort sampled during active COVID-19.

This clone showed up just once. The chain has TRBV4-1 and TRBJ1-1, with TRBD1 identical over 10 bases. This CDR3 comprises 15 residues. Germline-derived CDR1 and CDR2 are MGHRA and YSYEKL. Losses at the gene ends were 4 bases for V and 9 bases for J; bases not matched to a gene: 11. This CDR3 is CASSPVGTGDVKAFF. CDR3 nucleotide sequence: TGCGCCAGCAGCCCGGTAGGGACAGGGGACGTAAAAGCTTTCTTT.

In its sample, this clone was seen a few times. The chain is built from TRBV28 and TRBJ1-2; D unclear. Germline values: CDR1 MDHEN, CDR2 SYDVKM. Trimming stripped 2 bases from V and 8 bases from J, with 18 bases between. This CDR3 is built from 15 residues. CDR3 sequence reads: CASSLPERGAGGYTF. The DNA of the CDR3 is TGTGCCAGCAGTTTACCCGAGCGGGGTGCTGGCGGCTACACCTTC.

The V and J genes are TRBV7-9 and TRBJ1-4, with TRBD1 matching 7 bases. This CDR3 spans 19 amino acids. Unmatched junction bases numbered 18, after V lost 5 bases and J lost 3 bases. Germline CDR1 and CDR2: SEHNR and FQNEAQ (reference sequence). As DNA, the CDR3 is TGTGCCAGCAGCACATCCCAGGGGGGCGGCCCTACAGCTAATGAAAAACTGTTTTTT. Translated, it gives CASSTSQGGGPTANEKLFF.

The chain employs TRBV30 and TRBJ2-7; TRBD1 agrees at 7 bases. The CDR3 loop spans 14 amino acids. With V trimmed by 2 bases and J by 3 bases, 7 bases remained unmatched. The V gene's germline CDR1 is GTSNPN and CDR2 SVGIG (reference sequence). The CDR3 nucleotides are TGTGCCTGGAGTATGGAGACAGGGAACTACGAGCAGTACTTC. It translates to CAWSMETGNYEQYF.

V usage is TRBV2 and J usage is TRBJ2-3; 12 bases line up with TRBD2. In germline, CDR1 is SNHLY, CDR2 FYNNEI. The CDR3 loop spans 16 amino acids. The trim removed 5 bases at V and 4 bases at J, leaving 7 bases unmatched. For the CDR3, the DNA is TGTGCCAGCAGTATATCGACTAGCGGGGGTTCAGATACGCAGTATTTT. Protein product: CASSISTSGGSDTQYF.

CDR3 DNA sequence: TGTGCCAGTAGTTATGGACAGGGAGGAAGGGGATCACCCCTCCACTTT. The encoded protein is CASSYGQGGRGSPLHF. The J gene is TRBJ1-6, the V gene TRBV19; 8 bases are shared with TRBD1. The CDR3 runs 16 residues. CDR1 LNHDA and CDR2 SQIVND come from the germline V gene (reference sequence). V gave up 5 bases and J gave up 10 bases; unmatched junction bases: 13.

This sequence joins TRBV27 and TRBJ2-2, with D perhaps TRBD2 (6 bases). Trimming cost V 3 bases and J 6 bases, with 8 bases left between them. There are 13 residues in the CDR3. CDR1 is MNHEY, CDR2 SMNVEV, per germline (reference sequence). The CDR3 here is CASSFGGSGELFF. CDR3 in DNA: TGTGCCAGCAGTTTCGGGGGATCCGGGGAGCTGTTTTTT.

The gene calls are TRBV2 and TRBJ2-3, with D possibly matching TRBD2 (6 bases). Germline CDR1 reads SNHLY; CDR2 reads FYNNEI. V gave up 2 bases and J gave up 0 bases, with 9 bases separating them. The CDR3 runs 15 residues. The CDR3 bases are TGTGCCAGCAGTGAACTAGCGCTAAGCACAGATACGCAGTATTTT. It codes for CASSELALSTDTQYF.

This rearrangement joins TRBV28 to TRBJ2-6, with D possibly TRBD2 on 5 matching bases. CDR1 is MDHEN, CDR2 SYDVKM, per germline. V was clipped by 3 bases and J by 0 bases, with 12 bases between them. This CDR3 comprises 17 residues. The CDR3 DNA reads TGTGCCAGCAGTTTTACCACGGGAACCTCTGGGGCCAACGTCCTGACTTTC. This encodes CASSFTTGTSGANVLTF.

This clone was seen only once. The CDR3 sequence is CASSPGGGARGEAFF. The CDR3 nucleotides are TGTGCCAGCAGCCCCGGTGGGGGGGCCCGGGGAGAAGCTTTCTTT. The gene calls are TRBV2 and TRBJ1-1, with D possibly TRBD1 on 6 matching bases. Germline CDR1 SNHLY, CDR2 FYNNEI. The CDR3 is 15 amino acids. V dropped 6 bases and J dropped 8 bases, with 22 bases sitting between them.

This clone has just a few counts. The CDR3 DNA reads as TGCGCCAGCAGCCAAGATCCCCAGGGAGGGAACACTGAAGCTTTCTTT. The encoded protein is CASSQDPQGGNTEAFF. This chain links TRBV4-3 with TRBJ1-1; perhaps TRBD1 as D (5 bases). This CDR3 has 16 residues. Trimming left V 0 bases short and J 1 base short, with 12 bases between. Germline V gives CDR1 LGHNA, CDR2 YSLEER.

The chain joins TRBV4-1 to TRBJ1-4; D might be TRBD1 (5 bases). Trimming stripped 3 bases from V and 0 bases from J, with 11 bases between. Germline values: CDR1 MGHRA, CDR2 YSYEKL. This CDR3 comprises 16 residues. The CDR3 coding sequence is TGCGCCAGCAGCCAGGGCAGGGCGACAACTAATGAAAAACTGTTTTTT. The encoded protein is CASSQGRATTNEKLFF.

The CDR3 spells CASSDTGEWHYGYTF. The CDR3, as DNA: TGCGCCAGCAGCGATACAGGGGAGTGGCACTATGGCTACACCTTC. The chain carries TRBV5-1 and TRBJ1-2, with 7 bases lining up with TRBD1. Germline CDR1 is SGHRS and CDR2 is YFSETQ. The CDR3 runs to 15 residues. V dropped 4 bases and J dropped 3; count of bases not matched to a gene: 9.

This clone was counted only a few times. The CDR3 nucleotides are TGTGCCAGCAGCCAAGCGAGACAGAATGGCTACACCTTC. This translates into CASSQARQNGYTF. J is TRBJ1-2 and V is TRBV14; possibly TRBD1 for D (5 bases). The germline gives CDR1 SGHDN, CDR2 FVKESK. The CDR3 has 13 amino acids. Trimming stripped 1 base from V and 6 bases from J, with 9 bases between.

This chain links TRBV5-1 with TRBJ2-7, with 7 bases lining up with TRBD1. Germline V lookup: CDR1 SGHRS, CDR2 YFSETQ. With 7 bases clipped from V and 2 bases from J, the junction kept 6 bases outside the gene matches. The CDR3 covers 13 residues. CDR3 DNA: TGCGCCAGCTCCGGGACAGTCACCTACGAGCAGTACTTC. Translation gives CASSGTVTYEQYF.